This is a list of T cell receptor beta chains from one sample in a study of blood T cell repertoires in COVID-19. The method was immunoSEQ multiplex PCR; TCRdb's version includes in-frame clones alone and lacks a portion of them. This table holds 250,000 to 350,000 clones, around nine tenths found once. Sequencing was carried out using peripheral blood. These receptors all come from a woman aged 60-75 years with acute or convalescent COVID-19. Both conserved end residues are part of each CDR3. D genes are given only for firm matches. The size field is filled for only some rows; it gives once, few, many or a size class.

>TRBJ1-6|TRBD1|TRBV28|NA
TGTGCCAGCACCTCGGGACAGAGGAATTCACCCCTCCACTTT
CASTSGQRNSPLHF
>TRBJ2-2|TRBD2|TRBV15|NA
TGTGCCACCAGCAGGGGACTATACACCGGGGAGCTGTTTTTT
CATSRGLYTGELFF
>TRBJ1-2|TRBD1|TRBV4-1|NA
TGCGCCAGCAGCCAAGAGACGGGACAGGACTATGGCTACACCTTC
CASSQETGQDYGYTF
>TRBJ1-1|NA|TRBV4-3|once
TGCGCCAGCAGCCAAGATATACAGGGTCGGACTGAAGCTTTCTTT
CASSQDIQGRTEAFF
>TRBJ1-6|NA|TRBV2|NA
TGTGCCAGCAGTGAACTCCCCAATTCACCCCTCCACTTT
CASSELPNSPLHF
>TRBJ2-1|TRBD2|TRBV7-3|NA
TGTGCCAGCAGCTTACTTGGACTAGCGGGAGCCTTCTCCTACAATGAGCAGTTCTTC
CASSLLGLAGAFSYNEQFF
>TRBJ2-7|TRBD1|TRBV6-5|once
TGTGCCAGCAGTTGGGACAGAAGAACCTACGAGCAGTACTTC
CASSWDRRTYEQYF
>TRBJ2-7|NA|TRBV28|NA
TGTGCCAGCAGTTCCCTACAGGATCTCTCCTACGAGCAGTACTTC
CASSSLQDLSYEQYF
>TRBJ1-5|NA|TRBV7-2|NA
TGTGCCAGCAGCTCAGGGGGCAATCAGCCCCAGCATTTT
CASSSGGNQPQHF
>TRBJ2-7|NA|TRBV28|NA
TGTGCCAGCAGTTTCCTGGCGGGGTTATACGAGCAGTACTTC
CASSFLAGLYEQYF
>TRBJ1-1|NA|TRBV5-1|NA
TGCGCCAGCAGCTTGGGGACAGCGAACACTGAAGCTTTCTTT
CASSLGTANTEAFF
>TRBJ1-2|NA|TRBV30|NA
TGTGCCTGGACAGGGGCTCCCGGCTATGGCTACACCTTC
CAWTGAPGYGYTF
>TRBJ1-1|NA|TRBV2|NA
TGTGCCAGCAGTGAACTACAGGGAGCTTTCTTT
CASSELQGAFF
>TRBJ1-2|NA|TRBV19|NA
TGTGCCAGTAGTATAGTCGAGGGTATCTATGGCTACACCTTC
CASSIVEGIYGYTF